This TCR beta chain was found in a study of hypomethylating agent response in myelodysplastic syndrome. Study summary: The most frequent mutation was TET2, in about 50% of the 11 patients. Roughly six patients responded with complete response or hematologic improvement; a few did not. Study-wide results and caveats: Possible novel MDS antigen recognition by shared GLIPH2 clusters needs experimental validation.

As regards this clone: Its antigen is currently unknown.

TCRdb's table, derived via immunoSEQ multiplex PCR, lists solely in-frame clones and lacks some. The sample holds around 2,100 clones; around 81% are singletons and the top ten take approximately 28%. The analysis used unsorted bulk bone marrow, not T-cell subsets. Trimming at V came to 2 bases and at J to 6 bases, leaving 3 bases not matched to a gene. Per germline, CDR1 SGHTA and CDR2 FQGTGA. The CDR3 runs to 14 residues. Sequencing was performed on bone marrow, taken before or after starting hypomethylating agent treatment for myelodysplastic syndrome (not recorded which). This chain links TRBV7-3 with TRBJ2-3, with 9 bases that match TRBD2. This sequence originates from a human donor with myelodysplastic syndrome. CDR3 nucleotide sequence: TGTGCCAGCAGCTTAGCGGGGGGGCGGGATACGCAGTATTTT. It encodes CASSLAGGRDTQYF. The whole variable domain, filled in from reference TRBV7-3 and TRBJ2-3, reads GAGVSQTPSNKVTEKGKYVELRCDPISGHTALYWYRQSLGQGPEFLIYFQGTGAADDSGLPNDRFFAVRPEGSVSTLKIQRTERGDSAVYLCASSLAGGRDTQYFGPGTRLTVL.